This T cell receptor beta chain was captured in a study of blood T cell repertoires in COVID-19. Study in general: The United States, Italy and Spain supplied acute and convalescent COVID-19 samples.

The table came from immunoSEQ multiplex PCR; TCRdb's copy has only in-frame clones and leaves some out. Among hundreds of thousands of clones listed, 70% to 90% were seen once. Enrollees, about 18 to 90 years old, lived in about two dozen US areas. Clinical history as reported by participants underpinned cohort assignment. Exposed study participants had met a COVID-19 case within 2 weeks before entry. Germline V gives CDR1 SGHVS, CDR2 FNYEAQ. There are 13 residues in the CDR3. V lost 7 bases to trimming and J lost 1 base, with 7 bases between them. The sequenced material came from PBMCs or T cells enriched from blood (not recorded which). The clonotype was recovered from a woman in her late teens or twenties who had been exposed to COVID-19. The chain recombines TRBV7-6 with TRBJ2-2; D uncertain. The CDR3 sequence: CASNPGNTGELFF. In DNA form, the CDR3 reads TGTGCCAGCAATCCAGGGAACACCGGGGAGCTGTTTTTT. The whole variable domain, remainder taken from reference TRBV7-6 and TRBJ2-2, is GAGVSQSPRYKVTKRGQDVALRCDPISGHVSLYWYRQALGQGPEFLTYFNYEAQQDKSGLPNDRFSAERPEGSISTLTIQRTEQRDSAMYRCASNPGNTGELFFGEGSRLTVL.